This T cell receptor (beta chain) was found in a study of blood T cell repertoires in COVID-19. This clone was recorded only once. Those who participated ranged in age from roughly 18 to 90 years and resided in approximately 23 US areas. Trimming removed 3 bases at V and 1 base at J, with 30 bases between. Germline CDR1 reads GTSNPN; CDR2 reads SVGIG (reference sequence). This CDR3 region has 20 residues. The table came from immunoSEQ multiplex PCR; TCRdb's copy has only in-frame clones and leaves some out. The sample has roughly 320,000 clones; roughly nine tenths are singletons. The clonotype originates from a woman in her twenties or thirties who had been exposed to COVID-19. What was sequenced was PBMCs or T cells enriched from blood (not recorded which). The chain couples TRBV30 to TRBJ1-2; the D gene is possibly TRBD1 (6 bases). DNA of the CDR3: TGTGCCTGGAGAAGGTTCTCAGGGGCCCCAAACAGGAAGGTTAACTATGGCTACACCTTC. Protein sequence: CAWRRFSGAPNRKVNYGYTF.